Below are 22 T cell receptor beta chains sequenced from a single sample in a study of blood T cell repertoires in COVID-19 (dated by TCRdb to 2020 to 2022). The library was produced with the immunoSEQ multiplex PCR assay. TCRdb mirrors the immuneACCESS table, restricted to in-frame sequences. Some clones are absent from its copies; in checked studies, under half trace to an unresolved V gene, and the reason for the others is unknown. This sample comprises 210,000 or so clones, approximately 80% of them detected only once. Around 4.5% of the sample goes to the ten largest clones. The sample was PBMCs or T cells enriched from blood (not recorded which). The receptors were gathered from a man aged 30 to 39 with acute COVID-19.

The chain carries TRBV30 and TRBJ1-1; D ambiguous. Trimming cost V 2 bases and J 10 bases, with 14 bases left between them. The CDR3 runs 12 residues. Germline CDR1 GTSNPN, CDR2 SVGIG (reference sequence). The CDR3 reads CAWSYSAGSAFF. CDR3 nucleotides: TGTGCCTGGAGTTACTCGGCAGGCTCAGCTTTCTTT.

The J gene is TRBJ2-1, the V gene TRBV3-1 (or the pseudogene TRBV3-2); no definite D call. V lost 4 bases, J lost 7 bases, and 11 bases lay in between. The CDR3 runs 13 residues. Germline V lookup: CDR1 LGHDT, CDR2 YNNKEL (reference sequence). As DNA, the CDR3 is TGTGCCAGCAGCCGGCGACTCGTTAATGAGCAGTTCTTC. Residues: CASSRRLVNEQFF.

The rearrangement uses TRBV6-5 and TRBJ2-5; TRBD2 might be the D (6 bases). CDR3 length: 12 residues. The germline V gene has CDR1 MNHEY and CDR2 SVGAGI. V lost 6 bases, J lost 5 bases, and 10 bases lay in between. CDR3 sequence (DNA): TGTGCCAGCAGGGCACGGGGGGAGACCCAGTACTTC. Its translation: CASRARGETQYF.

The chain is built from TRBV3-1 (or the pseudogene TRBV3-2) and TRBJ2-7; D is unresolved. In germline, CDR1 is LGHDT, CDR2 YNNKEL (reference sequence). Trimming left V 1 base short and J 0 bases short, with 7 bases between. The CDR3 contains 14 residues. CDR3 nucleotides: TGTGCCAGCAGCCAAGGCACTGTCTCCTACGAGCAGTACTTC. This sequence encodes CASSQGTVSYEQYF.

This chain links TRBV6-1 with TRBJ2-7, with a weak D call TRBD2 (6 bases). Germline values: CDR1 MNHNS, CDR2 SASEGT. V lost 0 bases, J lost 1 base, and 10 bases lay in between. The CDR3 sequence is 15 residues long. The CDR3 region is CASSEAGAGSYEQYF. CDR3 bases: TGTGCCAGCAGTGAAGCAGGGGCGGGGTCCTACGAGCAGTACTTC.

This clone came up a few times. The V gene is TRBV19, the J gene TRBJ1-4; D unclear. The CDR3 length is 14 residues. V lost 9 bases, J lost 1 base, and 12 bases lay in between. In germline, CDR1 is LNHDA, CDR2 SQIVND (reference sequence). As DNA, the CDR3 is TGTGCCAGCCTCGGCGGCATAACTAATGAAAAACTGTTTTTT. Its translation is CASLGGITNEKLFF.

This chain links TRBV27 with TRBJ1-1; D unresolved. V lost 3 bases and J lost 6, with 8 bases in between. The CDR3 has 12 amino acids. The V gene's germline CDR1 is MNHEY and CDR2 SMNVEV (reference sequence). CDR3 sequence: CASSLGGAEAFF. The CDR3 nucleotides are TGTGCCAGCAGTTTGGGAGGCGCTGAAGCTTTCTTT.

The V call is TRBV10-3, the J call TRBJ1-5; the D gene is possibly TRBD1 (6 bases). The CDR3 runs to 14 residues. V lost 3 bases, J lost 6 bases, and 12 bases lay in between. From germline, CDR1 is ENHRY and CDR2 SYGVKD. For the CDR3, the DNA is TGTGCCATCAGTGATCTGGGGGCACCTCAGCCCCAGCATTTT. As protein: CAISDLGAPQPQHF.

CDR3 sequence reads: CASSLRGVSGGTDTQYF. The CDR3 DNA is TGTGCCAGCAGCCTCCGCGGGGTTAGCGGGGGCACAGATACGCAGTATTTT. The chain combines TRBV7-3 with TRBJ2-3; 8 positions match TRBD2. The germline CDR1 and CDR2 sequences are SGHTA and FQGTGA. V was pared by 5 bases and J by 1 base, with 11 bases of the junction left unmatched. The CDR3 runs 17 residues. The full variable domain, rest sourced from reference TRBV7-3 and TRBJ2-3, is GAGVSQTPSNKVTEKGKYVELRCDPISGHTALYWYRQSLGQGPEFLIYFQGTGAADDSGLPNDRFFAVRPEGSVSTLKIQRTERGDSAVYLCASSLRGVSGGTDTQYFGPGTRLTVL.

This chain joins TRBV10-3 and TRBJ1-1; a weak D match, TRBD1 (6 bases). Germline V gene sequence: CDR1 ENHRY, CDR2 SYGVKD. CDR3 length equals 12 residues. V gave up 4 bases and J gave up 9 bases, with 12 bases separating them. In DNA form, the CDR3 reads TGTGCCATCAGTGGGACAGAAATGAAAGCTTTCTTT. It codes for CAISGTEMKAFF.

This chain links TRBV28 with TRBJ2-7, with D possibly being TRBD1 (5 bases). V lost 6 bases, J lost 3 bases, and 9 bases lay in between. The CDR3 totals 12 residues. Germline CDR1 is MDHEN and CDR2 is SYDVKM. The DNA for the CDR3 is TGTGCCAGCAGGGGGCTTCTCTACGAGCAGTACTTC. The encoded protein is CASRGLLYEQYF.

This chain links TRBV27 with TRBJ1-2, with D maybe TRBD1 (6 bases). Germline V CDR1 and CDR2: MNHEY, SMNVEV (reference sequence). Trimming removed 10 bases at V and 4 bases at J, with 13 bases between. This CDR3 has 12 amino acids. CDR3 DNA sequence: TGTGCCACCTCCGGGGGGCCCTATGGCTACACCTTC. This codes for CATSGGPYGYTF.

The V and J genes are TRBV5-4 and TRBJ2-7, with a weak D call TRBD1 (6 bases). V lost 4 bases and J 6 bases, leaving 20 bases between the germline ends. The CDR3 is 15 amino acids. The germline V gene encodes CDR1 SGHNT and CDR2 YYREEE (reference sequence). Written as DNA, the CDR3 is TGTGCCAGCAGCCTACGGACAGCGCTTTCCGGCGAGCAGTACTTC. This gives the protein CASSLRTALSGEQYF.

The CDR3 loop is CAISDVDRARGYTF. The CDR3 DNA reads TGTGCCATCAGTGACGTGGACAGGGCTAGGGGCTACACCTTC. J is TRBJ1-2 and V is TRBV10-3; 8 nucleotides line up with TRBD1. V lost 3 bases and J lost 8; bases outside the gene matches: 8. Germline lookup yields CDR1 ENHRY and CDR2 SYGVKD. The CDR3 consists of 14 residues.

The gene calls are TRBV19 and TRBJ1-1; 7 nucleotides match TRBD1. The CDR3 consists of 14 residues. The germline gives CDR1 LNHDA, CDR2 SQIVND (reference sequence). V lost 5 bases and J lost 2; bases outside the gene matches: 5. In nucleotides, the CDR3 is TGTGCCAGTAGTGCAGGGACAGCTAACACTGAAGCTTTCTTT. Amino acid sequence: CASSAGTANTEAFF.

The chain combines TRBV28 with TRBJ2-7; no definite D call. With 3 bases removed from V and 0 bases from J, the gap between germline ends came to 6 bases. CDR3 length: 13 amino acids. Per germline, CDR1 MDHEN and CDR2 SYDVKM. The DNA for the CDR3 is TGTGCCAGCAGTTTGAGGAGCTCCTACGAGCAGTACTTC. It codes for CASSLRSSYEQYF.

The chain combines TRBV6-2 or TRBV6-3 with TRBJ1-2; no firm D call. Trimming took 6 bases from V and 6 from J, leaving 11 bases between them. Germline V CDR1 and CDR2: MNHEY, SVGEGT. The CDR3 totals 12 residues. CDR3 DNA sequence: TGTGCCAGCAGCGATCCGCAGGATGGCTACACCTTC. Its translation: CASSDPQDGYTF.

This rearrangement joins TRBV2 to TRBJ2-3; the match to TRBD2 covers 9 bases. The CDR3 contains 16 residues. Germline assignment: CDR1 SNHLY and CDR2 FYNNEI. The ends lost 2 bases at V and 3 bases at J; junction bases unmatched: 6. CDR3 sequence reads: CASSERASGVTDTQYF. CDR3 coding DNA: TGTGCCAGCAGTGAAAGGGCTAGCGGGGTAACAGATACGCAGTATTTT.

The V gene is TRBV3-1 (or the pseudogene TRBV3-2), the J gene TRBJ1-3; D is ambiguous. Germline V gives CDR1 LGHDT, CDR2 YNNKEL (reference sequence). The CDR3 spans 15 residues. Trimming shortened V by 4 bases and J by 0 bases, and 10 bases separated the two germline ends. This CDR3 reads CASSRGLNSGNTIYF. CDR3 in DNA: TGTGCCAGCAGCCGCGGACTAAACTCTGGAAACACCATATATTTT.

CDR3 nucleotide sequence: TGTGCCACCAGCAGTGGGGGCTGGGACAGGGGAACCTACACCTTC. Protein product: CATSSGGWDRGTYTF. The chain has TRBV15 and TRBJ1-2, with 10 bases fitting TRBD1. Per the germline V gene, CDR1 is LNHNV and CDR2 is YYDKDF (reference sequence). V trimming: 3 bases; J trimming: 10 bases; junction bases outside the gene matches: 11. The CDR3 is 15 amino acids.

The rearrangement joins TRBV5-1 to TRBJ1-1; TRBD1 agrees at 7 bases. Per the germline V gene, CDR1 is SGHRS and CDR2 is YFSETQ. The CDR3 contains 15 residues. Germline trimming cut 4 bases from V and 1 base from J; bases unmatched to any gene: 7. The CDR3 DNA reads TGCGCCAGCAGCCTTACAGGGGTAGGGAACACTGAAGCTTTCTTT. The encoded protein is CASSLTGVGNTEAFF.

Only one count was recorded for this clone. The chain couples TRBV5-1 to TRBJ2-7, with D possibly being TRBD2 (5 bases). This CDR3 has 14 amino acids. Germline lookup yields CDR1 SGHRS and CDR2 YFSETQ. Trimming took 3 bases from V and 5 from J, leaving 15 bases between them. CDR3 sequence: CASSSTPDGNEQYF. CDR3 coding DNA: TGCGCCAGCAGCTCAACGCCCGACGGGAACGAGCAGTACTTC. Supplemented by reference TRBV5-1 and TRBJ2-7, the full variable domain reads KAGVTQTPRYLIKTRGQQVTLSCSPISGHRSVSWYQQTPGQGLQFLFEYFSETQRNKGNFPGRFSGRQFSNSRSEMNVSTLELGDSALYLCASSSTPDGNEQYFGPGTRLTVT.